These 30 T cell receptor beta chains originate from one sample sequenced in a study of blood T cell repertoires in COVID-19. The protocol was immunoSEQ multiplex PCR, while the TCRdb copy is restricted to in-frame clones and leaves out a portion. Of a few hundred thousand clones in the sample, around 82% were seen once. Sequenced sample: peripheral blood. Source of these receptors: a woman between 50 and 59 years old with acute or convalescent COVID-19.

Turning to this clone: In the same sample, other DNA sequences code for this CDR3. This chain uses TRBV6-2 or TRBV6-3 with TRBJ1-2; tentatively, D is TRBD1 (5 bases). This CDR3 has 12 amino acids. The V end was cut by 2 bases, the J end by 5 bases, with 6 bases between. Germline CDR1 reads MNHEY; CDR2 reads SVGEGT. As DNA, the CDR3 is TGTGCCAGCAGTTACCAGGGTTATGGCTACACCTTC. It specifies CASSYQGYGYTF.

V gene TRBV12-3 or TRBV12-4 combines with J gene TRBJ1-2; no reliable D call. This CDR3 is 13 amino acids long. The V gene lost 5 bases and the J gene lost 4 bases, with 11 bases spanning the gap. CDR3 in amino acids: CASSAGKLYGYTF. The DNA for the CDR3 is TGTGCCAGCAGTGCCGGGAAGCTCTATGGCTACACCTTC.

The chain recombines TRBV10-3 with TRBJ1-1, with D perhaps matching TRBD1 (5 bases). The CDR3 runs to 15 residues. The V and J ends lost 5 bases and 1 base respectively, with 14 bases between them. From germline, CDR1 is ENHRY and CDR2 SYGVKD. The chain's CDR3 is CAISPGGDPNTEAFF. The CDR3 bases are TGTGCCATCAGTCCGGGAGGGGACCCGAACACTGAAGCTTTCTTT.

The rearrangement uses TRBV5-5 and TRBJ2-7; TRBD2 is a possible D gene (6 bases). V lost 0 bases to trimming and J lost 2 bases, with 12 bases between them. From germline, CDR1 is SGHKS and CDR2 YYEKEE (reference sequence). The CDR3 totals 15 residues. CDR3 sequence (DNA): TGTGCCAGCAGCTTGGGGGACTCAGCCCCCTACGAGCAGTACTTC. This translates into CASSLGDSAPYEQYF.

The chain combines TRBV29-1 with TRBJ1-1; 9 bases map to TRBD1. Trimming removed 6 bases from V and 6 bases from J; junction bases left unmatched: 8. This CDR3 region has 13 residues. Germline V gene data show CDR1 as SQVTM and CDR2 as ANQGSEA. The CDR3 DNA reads TGCAGCGTCCTACAGGGGGCGAGCGCTGAAGCTTTCTTT. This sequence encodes CSVLQGASAEAFF.

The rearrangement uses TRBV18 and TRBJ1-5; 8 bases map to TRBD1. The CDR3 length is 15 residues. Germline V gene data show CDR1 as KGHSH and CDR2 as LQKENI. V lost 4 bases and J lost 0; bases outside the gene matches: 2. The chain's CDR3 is CASSHGQGSNQPQHF. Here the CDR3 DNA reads TGTGCCAGCTCACACGGACAGGGTAGCAATCAGCCCCAGCATTTT.

CDR3 in amino acids: CAWSYRGTLNTEAFF. CDR3 sequence (DNA): TGTGCCTGGAGTTACCGGGGTACCTTGAACACTGAAGCTTTCTTT. This sequence joins TRBV30 and TRBJ1-1; D is undetermined. Germline CDR1 and CDR2: GTSNPN and SVGIG (reference sequence). This CDR3 is built from 15 residues. Trimming stripped 2 bases from V and 0 bases from J, with 13 bases between.

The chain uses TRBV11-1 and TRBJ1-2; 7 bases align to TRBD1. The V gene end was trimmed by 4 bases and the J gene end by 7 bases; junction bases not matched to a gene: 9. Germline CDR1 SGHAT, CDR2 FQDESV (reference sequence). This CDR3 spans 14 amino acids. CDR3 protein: CASSSIRQGGGYTF. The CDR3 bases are TGTGCCAGCAGCTCCATCAGACAGGGTGGTGGCTACACCTTC. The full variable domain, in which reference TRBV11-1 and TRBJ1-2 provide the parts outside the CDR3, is EAEVAQSPRYKITEKSQAVAFWCDPISGHATLYWYRQILGQGPELLVQFQDESVVDDSQLPKDRFSAERLKGVDSTLKIQPAELGDSAMYLCASSSIRQGGGYTFGSGTRLTVV.

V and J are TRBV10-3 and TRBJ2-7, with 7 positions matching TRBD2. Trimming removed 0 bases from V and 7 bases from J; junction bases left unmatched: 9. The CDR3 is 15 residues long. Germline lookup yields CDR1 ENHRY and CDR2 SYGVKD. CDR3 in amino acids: CAISESARELLEQYF. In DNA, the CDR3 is TGTGCCATCAGTGAGTCCGCGCGGGAGCTACTTGAGCAGTACTTC.

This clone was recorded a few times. CDR3 region: CASRRGTGGNQPQHF. Here the CDR3 DNA reads TGCGCCAGCCGGAGGGGGACAGGGGGGAATCAGCCCCAGCATTTT. This sequence joins TRBV5-1 and TRBJ1-5; the match to TRBD1 covers 11 bases. The CDR3 contains 15 residues. Per the germline V gene, CDR1 is SGHRS and CDR2 is YFSETQ. V shed 7 bases, J shed 4 bases, and the junction held 7 bases outside the gene matches.

The CDR3 bases are TGTGCCAGCAGCTTCCCTAGGGGGAGCTCCTACGAGCAGTACTTC. This translates into CASSFPRGSSYEQYF. This chain joins TRBV7-2 and TRBJ2-7; D perhaps matches TRBD1 (6 bases). V was trimmed by 3 bases and J by 0 bases, leaving 12 bases between them. Germline CDR1 is SGHTA and CDR2 is FQGNSA. The CDR3 runs to 15 residues.

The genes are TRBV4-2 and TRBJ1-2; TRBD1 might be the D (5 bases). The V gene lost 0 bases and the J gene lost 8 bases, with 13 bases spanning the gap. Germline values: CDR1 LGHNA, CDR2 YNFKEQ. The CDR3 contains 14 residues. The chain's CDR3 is CASSQERGLGGYTF. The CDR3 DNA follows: TGTGCCAGCAGCCAAGAAAGGGGACTTGGCGGCTACACCTTC.

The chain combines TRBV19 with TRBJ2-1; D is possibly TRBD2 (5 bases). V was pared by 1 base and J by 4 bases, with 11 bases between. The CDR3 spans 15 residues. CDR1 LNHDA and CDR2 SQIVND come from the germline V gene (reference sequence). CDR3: CASSIAGRGYNEQFF. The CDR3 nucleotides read TGTGCCAGTAGTATAGCTGGTCGCGGGTACAATGAGCAGTTCTTC.

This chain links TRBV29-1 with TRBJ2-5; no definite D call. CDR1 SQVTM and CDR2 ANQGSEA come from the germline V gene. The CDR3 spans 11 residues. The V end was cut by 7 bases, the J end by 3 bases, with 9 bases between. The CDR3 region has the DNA TGCAGCGCTTGGAGAAAAGAGACCCAGTACTTC. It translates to CSAWRKETQYF.

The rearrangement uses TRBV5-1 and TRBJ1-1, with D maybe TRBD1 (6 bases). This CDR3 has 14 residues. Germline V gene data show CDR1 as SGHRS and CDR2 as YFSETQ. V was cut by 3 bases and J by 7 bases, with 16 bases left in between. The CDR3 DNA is TGCGCCAGCAGCTCGCAAGGGGGAACCTTTGAAGCTTTCTTT. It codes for CASSSQGGTFEAFF.

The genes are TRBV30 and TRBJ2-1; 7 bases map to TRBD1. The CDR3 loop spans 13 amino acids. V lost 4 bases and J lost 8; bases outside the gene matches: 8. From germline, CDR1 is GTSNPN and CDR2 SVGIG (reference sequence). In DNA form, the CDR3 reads TGTGCCTGGAACCCGACAGGGTTCGATGAGCAGTTCTTC. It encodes CAWNPTGFDEQFF.

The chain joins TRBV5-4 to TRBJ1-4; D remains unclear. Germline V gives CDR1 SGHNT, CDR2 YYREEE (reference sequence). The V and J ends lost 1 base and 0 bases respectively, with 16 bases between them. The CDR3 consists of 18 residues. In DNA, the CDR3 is TGTGCCAGCAGCTTGTACCCGGGATCTTCCGCAACTAATGAAAAACTGTTTTTT. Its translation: CASSLYPGSSATNEKLFF. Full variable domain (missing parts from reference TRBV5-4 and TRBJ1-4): ETGVTQSPTHLIKTRGQQVTLRCSSQSGHNTVSWYQQALGQGPQFIFQYYREEENGRGNFPPRFSGLQFPNYSSELNVNALELDDSALYLCASSLYPGSSATNEKLFFGSGTQLSVL.

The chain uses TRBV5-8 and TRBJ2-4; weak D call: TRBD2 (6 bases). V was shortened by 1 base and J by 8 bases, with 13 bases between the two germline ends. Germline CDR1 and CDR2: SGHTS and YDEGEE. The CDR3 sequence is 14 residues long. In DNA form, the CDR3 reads TGTGCCAGCAGCTTGTCCGGCAGGGAGGACATTCAGTACTTC. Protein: CASSLSGREDIQYF.

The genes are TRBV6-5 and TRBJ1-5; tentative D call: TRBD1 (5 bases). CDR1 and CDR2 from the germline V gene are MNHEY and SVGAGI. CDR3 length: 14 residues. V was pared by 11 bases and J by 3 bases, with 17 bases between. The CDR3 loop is CAGGGTSFNQPQHF. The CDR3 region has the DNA TGTGCCGGGGGGGGGACCTCTTTCAATCAGCCCCAGCATTTT.

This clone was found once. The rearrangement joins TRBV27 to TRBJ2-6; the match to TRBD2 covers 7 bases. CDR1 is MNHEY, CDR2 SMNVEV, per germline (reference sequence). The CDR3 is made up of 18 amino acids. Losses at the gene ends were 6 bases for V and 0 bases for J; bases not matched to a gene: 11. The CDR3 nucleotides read TGTGCCAGCAGAGAGCGGGACGGATCTATCTCTGGGGCCAACGTCCTGACTTTC. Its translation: CASRERDGSISGANVLTF.

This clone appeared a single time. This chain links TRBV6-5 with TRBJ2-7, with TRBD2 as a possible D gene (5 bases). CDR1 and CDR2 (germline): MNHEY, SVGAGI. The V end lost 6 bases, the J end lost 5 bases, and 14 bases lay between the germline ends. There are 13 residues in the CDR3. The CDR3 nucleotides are TGTGCCAGCAGCGCTCCGGGGTCTCACGAGCAGTACGTC. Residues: CASSAPGSHEQYV.

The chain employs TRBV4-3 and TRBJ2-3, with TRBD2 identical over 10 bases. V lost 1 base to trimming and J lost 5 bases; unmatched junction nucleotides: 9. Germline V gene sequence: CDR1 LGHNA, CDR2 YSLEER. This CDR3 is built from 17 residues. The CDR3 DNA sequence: TGCGCCAGCAGCCAAGGTGGTAGCGGGAGGCCCATAGATACGCAGTATTTT. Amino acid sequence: CASSQGGSGRPIDTQYF.

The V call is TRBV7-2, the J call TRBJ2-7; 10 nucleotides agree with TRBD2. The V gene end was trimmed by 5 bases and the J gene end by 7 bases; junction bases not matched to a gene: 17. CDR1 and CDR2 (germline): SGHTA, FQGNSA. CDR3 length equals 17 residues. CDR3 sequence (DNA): TGTGCCAGCAGCCCAGATCAGGGGACTAGCGCCCTTATGGAGCAGTACTTC. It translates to CASSPDQGTSALMEQYF.

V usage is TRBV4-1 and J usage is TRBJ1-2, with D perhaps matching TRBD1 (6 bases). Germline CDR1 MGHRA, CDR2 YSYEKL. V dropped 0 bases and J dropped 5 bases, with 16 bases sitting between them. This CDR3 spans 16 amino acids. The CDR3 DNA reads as TGCGCCAGCAGCCAAGATAGTAGGTGGACAGAATATGGCTACACCTTC. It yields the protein CASSQDSRWTEYGYTF.

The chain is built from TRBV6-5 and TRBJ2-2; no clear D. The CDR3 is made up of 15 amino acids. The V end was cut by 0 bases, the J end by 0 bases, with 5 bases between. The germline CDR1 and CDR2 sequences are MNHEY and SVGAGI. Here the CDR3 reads CASSYSNSNTGELFF. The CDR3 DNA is TGTGCCAGCAGTTACTCGAACTCGAACACCGGGGAGCTGTTTTTT.

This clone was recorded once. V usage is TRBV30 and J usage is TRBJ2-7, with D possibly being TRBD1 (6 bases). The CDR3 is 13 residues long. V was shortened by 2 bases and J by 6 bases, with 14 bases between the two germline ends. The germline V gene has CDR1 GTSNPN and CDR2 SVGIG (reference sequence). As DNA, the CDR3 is TGTGCCTGGAGTAAACAGGGTGTAGGCGAGCAGTACTTC. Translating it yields CAWSKQGVGEQYF.

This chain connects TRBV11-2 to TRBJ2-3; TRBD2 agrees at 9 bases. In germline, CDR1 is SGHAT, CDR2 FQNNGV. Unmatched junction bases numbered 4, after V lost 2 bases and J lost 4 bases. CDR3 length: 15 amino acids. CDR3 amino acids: CASSLRRGGADTQYF. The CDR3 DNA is TGTGCCAGCAGCTTAAGGCGGGGGGGTGCAGATACGCAGTATTTT.

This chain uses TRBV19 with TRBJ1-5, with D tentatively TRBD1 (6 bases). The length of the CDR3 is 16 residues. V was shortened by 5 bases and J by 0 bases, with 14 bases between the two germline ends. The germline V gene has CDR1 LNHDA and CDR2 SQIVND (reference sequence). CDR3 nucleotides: TGTGCCAGTAGTCCCAACAGGGCCGATAGCAATCAGCCCCAGCATTTT. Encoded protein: CASSPNRADSNQPQHF.

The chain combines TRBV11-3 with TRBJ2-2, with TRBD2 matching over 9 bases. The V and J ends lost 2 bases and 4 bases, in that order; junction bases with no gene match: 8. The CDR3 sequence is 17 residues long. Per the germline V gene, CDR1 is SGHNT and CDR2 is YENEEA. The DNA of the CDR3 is TGTGCCAGCAGCTTAAGTAGAGTAGCGGGAGTCACCGGGGAGCTGTTTTTT. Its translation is CASSLSRVAGVTGELFF.

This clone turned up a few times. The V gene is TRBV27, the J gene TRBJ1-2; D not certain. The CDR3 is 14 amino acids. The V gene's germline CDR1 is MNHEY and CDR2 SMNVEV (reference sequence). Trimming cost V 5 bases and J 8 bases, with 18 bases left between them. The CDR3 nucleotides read TGTGCCAGCAGTCCCGCGGGTCCTAGCCACGGCTACACCTTC. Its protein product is CASSPAGPSHGYTF.